The 25 T cell receptor beta chains reported below all come from one sample, sequenced in a study of blood T cell repertoires in COVID-19. The protocol was immunoSEQ multiplex PCR, while the TCRdb copy is restricted to in-frame clones and leaves out a portion. The table shows 110,000 or so clones, with around 79% occurring only once. Sequencing input: peripheral blood. The receptors shown here come from a man between 50 and 59 years old with acute or convalescent COVID-19.

The chain has TRBV28 and TRBJ1-2; D remains ambiguous. The CDR3 is made up of 13 amino acids. The V and J ends lost 3 bases and 6 bases respectively, with 11 bases between them. Germline V lookup: CDR1 MDHEN, CDR2 SYDVKM. The CDR3 here is CASSLAGADGYTF. The CDR3 bases are TGTGCCAGCAGTTTGGCAGGCGCCGATGGCTACACCTTC.

The rearrangement links TRBV6-5 to TRBJ2-7, with 9 bases that match TRBD1. The CDR3 consists of 13 residues. Germline V gene data show CDR1 as MNHEY and CDR2 as SVGAGI. V gave up 2 bases and J gave up 9 bases; unmatched junction bases: 5. CDR3 DNA: TGTGCCAGCAGTTACGACAGGGGGGGGTGGCAGTACTTC. Translation gives CASSYDRGGWQYF.

The gene calls are TRBV13 and TRBJ2-5, with D perhaps TRBD2 (6 bases). Germline-derived CDR1 and CDR2 are PRHDT and FYEKMQ (reference sequence). The V and J ends lost 4 bases and 0 bases respectively, with 18 bases between them. CDR3 length equals 17 residues. The CDR3 DNA sequence: TGTGCCAGCAGCTCGAAGACTAGTTTCGGTCACCAAGAGACCCAGTACTTC. Translation: CASSSKTSFGHQETQYF. The entire variable domain, with the rest obtained from reference TRBV13 and TRBJ2-5, is as follows: AAGVIQSPRHLIKEKRETATLKCYPIPRHDTVYWYQQGPGQDPQFLISFYEKMQSDKGSIPDRFSAQQFSDYHSELNMSSLELGDSALYFCASSSKTSFGHQETQYFGPGTRLLVL.

The chain joins TRBV7-8 to TRBJ1-4, with D possibly matching TRBD1 (5 bases). The germline V gene has CDR1 SGHVS and CDR2 FQNEAQ. V lost 3 bases, J lost 4 bases, and 12 bases lay in between. The CDR3 contains 15 residues. CDR3 in amino acids: CASSLSQGGNEKLFF. The CDR3 nucleotides read TGTGCCAGCAGCTTGTCCCAGGGCGGTAATGAAAAACTGTTTTTT.

The J gene is TRBJ2-1, the V gene TRBV9; 10 bases match TRBD1. Germline V lookup: CDR1 SGDLS, CDR2 YYNGEE. V gave up 2 bases and J gave up 6 bases; unmatched junction bases: 8. There are 16 residues in the CDR3. As DNA, the CDR3 is TGTGCCAGCAGCGTTACCAGGCGGACAGGGGGCAATGAGCAGTTCTTC. This encodes CASSVTRRTGGNEQFF.

The chain carries TRBV3-1 (or the pseudogene TRBV3-2) and TRBJ1-1; D unclear. The germline V gene encodes CDR1 LGHDT and CDR2 YNNKEL (reference sequence). The CDR3 length is 13 residues. Trimming pared 1 base from V and 7 bases from J, leaving 10 bases between. The CDR3 region has the DNA TGTGCCAGCAGCCAAGCCGATACTCGTGAAGCTTTCTTT. It yields the protein CASSQADTREAFF.

This clone was seen only a few times. The chain carries TRBV27 and TRBJ2-1; 14 positions match TRBD2. The CDR3 runs 16 residues. Trimming took 1 base from V and 7 from J; bases not matched to a gene: 3. Germline lookup yields CDR1 MNHEY and CDR2 SMNVEV (reference sequence). The CDR3: CASSLWTSGGKNEQFF. The CDR3 bases are TGTGCCAGCAGTTTATGGACTAGCGGGGGGAAAAATGAGCAGTTCTTC.

The chain couples TRBV19 to TRBJ2-2; D is ambiguous. This CDR3 has 17 residues. Trimming took off 6 bases at V and 0 bases at J, with 17 bases between the two ends. CDR1 LNHDA and CDR2 SQIVND come from the germline V gene (reference sequence). CDR3 in amino acids: CASSTAYRDANTGELFF. The CDR3 nucleotides are TGTGCCAGTAGCACCGCATACAGAGATGCGAACACCGGGGAGCTGTTTTTT.

The CDR3 nucleotides read TGTGCCAGCAGCTTAATCCCTACCTCCGTCCATGAGCAGTTCTTC. This encodes CASSLIPTSVHEQFF. V usage is TRBV7-6 and J usage is TRBJ2-1, with no clear D. The CDR3 covers 15 residues. Germline V CDR1 and CDR2: SGHVS, FNYEAQ. V was cut by 2 bases and J by 8 bases, with 16 bases left in between.

This rearrangement joins TRBV11-2 to TRBJ1-1; TRBD1 aligns across 8 bases. V lost 3 bases to trimming and J lost 11 bases; unmatched junction nucleotides: 8. This CDR3 comprises 13 residues. The germline V gene encodes CDR1 SGHAT and CDR2 FQNNGV. CDR3 bases: TGTGCCAGCAGCTTGGACAGGGACCGCGAGGCTTTCTTT. Protein product: CASSLDRDREAFF.

The chain couples TRBV5-5 to TRBJ2-3, with a possible D match to TRBD2 (6 bases). The germline V and J ends were trimmed by 2 bases and 6 bases, with 13 bases remaining between them. Germline V CDR1 and CDR2: SGHKS, YYEKEE (reference sequence). This CDR3 contains 14 residues. The CDR3 region has the DNA TGTGCCAGCAGCTTCGGGAGCGGTCTCGATACGCAGTATTTT. It specifies CASSFGSGLDTQYF.

The genes are TRBV27 and TRBJ1-6, with 10 bases fitting TRBD1. There are 20 residues in the CDR3. V lost 6 bases, J lost 4 bases, and 18 bases stayed unmatched. Per the germline V gene, CDR1 is MNHEY and CDR2 is SMNVEV (reference sequence). In nucleotides, the CDR3 is TGTGCCAGCAGAACGGACCGGGACAGGGGACGGCTGGGGTATAATTCACCCCTCCACTTT. Its protein product is CASRTDRDRGRLGYNSPLHF.

The chain links TRBV24-1 to TRBJ2-7; 7 positions agree with TRBD1. Germline V lookup: CDR1 KGHDR, CDR2 SFDVKD. Germline trimming cut 2 bases from V and 7 bases from J; bases unmatched to any gene: 4. The CDR3 is made up of 13 amino acids. CDR3 sequence (DNA): TGTGCCACCAGTGATTCGACCAGGGGGGAGCAGTACTTC. It encodes CATSDSTRGEQYF.

V gene TRBV19 combines with J gene TRBJ1-2; possibly TRBD1 for D (5 bases). The V gene lost 1 base and the J gene lost 4 bases, with 13 bases spanning the gap. CDR3 size: 15 residues. Germline assignment: CDR1 LNHDA and CDR2 SQIVND (reference sequence). The CDR3 region is CASSIGGEAGYGYTF. The CDR3 DNA is TGTGCCAGTAGTATAGGAGGGGAAGCGGGCTATGGCTACACCTTC. Full variable domain (rest looked up from reference TRBV19 and TRBJ1-2): DGGITQSPKYLFRKEGQNVTLSCEQNLNHDAMYWYRQDPGQGLRLIYYSQIVNDFQKGDIAEGYSVSREKKESFPLTVTSAQKNPTAFYLCASSIGGEAGYGYTFGSGTRLTVV.

This sequence joins TRBV18 and TRBJ2-2, with D possibly being TRBD2 (6 bases). Trimming pared 2 bases from V and 0 bases from J, leaving 10 bases between. Germline CDR1 is KGHSH and CDR2 is LQKENI. CDR3 length equals 16 residues. The DNA for the CDR3 is TGTGCCAGCTCACCAACGGGACTGTCGAACACCGGGGAGCTGTTTTTT. Its protein product is CASSPTGLSNTGELFF.

This clone was seen only a few times. The chain uses TRBV5-1 and TRBJ1-1; TRBD1 is a possible D gene (6 bases). The V and J ends lost 0 bases and 1 base respectively, with 10 bases between them. Germline lookup yields CDR1 SGHRS and CDR2 YFSETQ. This CDR3 contains 15 residues. The CDR3 is CASSLEGVENTEAFF. Here the CDR3 DNA reads TGCGCCAGCAGCTTGGAGGGGGTGGAGAACACTGAAGCTTTCTTT. The full variable domain, in which reference TRBV5-1 and TRBJ1-1 provide the parts outside the CDR3, is KAGVTQTPRYLIKTRGQQVTLSCSPISGHRSVSWYQQTPGQGLQFLFEYFSETQRNKGNFPGRFSGRQFSNSRSEMNVSTLELGDSALYLCASSLEGVENTEAFFGQGTRLTVV.

The genes are TRBV13 and TRBJ2-5; D is perhaps TRBD1 (6 bases). The CDR3 totals 14 residues. CDR1 is PRHDT, CDR2 FYEKMQ, per germline (reference sequence). V shed 3 bases and J shed 5 bases, with 13 bases lying between them. The CDR3 loop is CASSLLQGRETQYF. The CDR3 region has the DNA TGTGCCAGCAGCTTGCTACAGGGTAGGGAGACCCAGTACTTC. Together with reference TRBV13 and TRBJ2-5, the CDR3 gives the full variable domain: AAGVIQSPRHLIKEKRETATLKCYPIPRHDTVYWYQQGPGQDPQFLISFYEKMQSDKGSIPDRFSAQQFSDYHSELNMSSLELGDSALYFCASSLLQGRETQYFGPGTRLLVL.

The chain employs TRBV9 and TRBJ2-7; the match to TRBD2 covers 7 bases. Germline V gives CDR1 SGDLS, CDR2 YYNGEE. The junction had 7 bases not matched to a gene; V was cut back by 4 bases and J by 6 bases. There are 13 residues in the CDR3. DNA for the CDR3: TGTGCCAGCAGCCCTGATTCGGGGGGCGAGCAGTACTTC. This codes for CASSPDSGGEQYF.

V gene TRBV12-3 or TRBV12-4 combines with J gene TRBJ1-4; D not resolved. V was trimmed by 2 bases and J by 6 bases, leaving 7 bases between them. The CDR3 is 13 amino acids. CDR3 DNA sequence: TGTGCCAGCAGTTTAAACGAGGATGAAAAACTGTTTTTT. Translated: CASSLNEDEKLFF.

The J gene is TRBJ2-1, the V gene TRBV2; 8 positions agree with TRBD2. Trimming at V came to 10 bases and at J to 0 bases, leaving 5 bases not matched to a gene. The CDR3 sequence is 14 residues long. Germline CDR1 is SNHLY and CDR2 is FYNNEI. CDR3 sequence (DNA): TGTGCCATCATAGCGGGACTCTCCTACAATGAGCAGTTCTTC. Translating gives CAIIAGLSYNEQFF.

The genes are TRBV10-3 and TRBJ2-1; 7 nucleotides align to TRBD2. J gave up 10 bases and V 7 bases, and 7 bases lay outside the gene matches. The CDR3 has 12 amino acids. CDR1 ENHRY and CDR2 SYGVKD come from the germline V gene. CDR3 residues: CAINSAGVEQFF. The CDR3 DNA is TGTGCCATCAACTCCGCGGGGGTGGAGCAGTTCTTC.

The gene calls are TRBV5-6 and TRBJ1-1, with unresolved D. The CDR3 spans 15 residues. Per the germline V gene, CDR1 is SGHDT and CDR2 is YYEEEE. Deletions cut 1 base from V and 9 bases from J, with 19 bases between. The CDR3 loop reads CASSLQSSPGTKAFF. The CDR3 DNA follows: TGTGCCAGCAGCTTGCAGTCTTCTCCGGGAACTAAAGCTTTCTTT.

V is TRBV19 and J is TRBJ2-2; D unresolved. Trimming cost V 5 bases and J 3 bases, with 4 bases left between them. This CDR3 spans 12 amino acids. The germline V gene encodes CDR1 LNHDA and CDR2 SQIVND (reference sequence). In DNA form, the CDR3 reads TGTGCCAGTAGTCCCGACACCGGGGAGCTGTTTTTT. The encoded protein is CASSPDTGELFF.

J is TRBJ2-1 and V is TRBV11-1; 10 bases fit TRBD2. The germline V gene encodes CDR1 SGHAT and CDR2 FQDESV (reference sequence). With 6 bases clipped from V and 9 bases from J, the junction kept 8 bases outside the gene matches. This CDR3 spans 14 amino acids. DNA for the CDR3: TGTGCCAGCAGGGCTAATCTAGCGGGAGCTGAGCAGTTCTTC. Translation: CASRANLAGAEQFF. The variable domain in full, completed from reference TRBV11-1 and TRBJ2-1, reads EAEVAQSPRYKITEKSQAVAFWCDPISGHATLYWYRQILGQGPELLVQFQDESVVDDSQLPKDRFSAERLKGVDSTLKIQPAELGDSAMYLCASRANLAGAEQFFGPGTRLTVL.

The chain couples TRBV7-9 to TRBJ1-2; D ambiguous. The V gene's germline CDR1 is SEHNR and CDR2 FQNEAQ (reference sequence). With 0 bases removed from V and 4 bases from J, the gap between germline ends came to 9 bases. The CDR3 totals 14 residues. Here the CDR3 reads CASSLASGVYGYTF. In nucleotides, the CDR3 is TGTGCCAGCAGCTTAGCGTCCGGAGTCTATGGCTACACCTTC.